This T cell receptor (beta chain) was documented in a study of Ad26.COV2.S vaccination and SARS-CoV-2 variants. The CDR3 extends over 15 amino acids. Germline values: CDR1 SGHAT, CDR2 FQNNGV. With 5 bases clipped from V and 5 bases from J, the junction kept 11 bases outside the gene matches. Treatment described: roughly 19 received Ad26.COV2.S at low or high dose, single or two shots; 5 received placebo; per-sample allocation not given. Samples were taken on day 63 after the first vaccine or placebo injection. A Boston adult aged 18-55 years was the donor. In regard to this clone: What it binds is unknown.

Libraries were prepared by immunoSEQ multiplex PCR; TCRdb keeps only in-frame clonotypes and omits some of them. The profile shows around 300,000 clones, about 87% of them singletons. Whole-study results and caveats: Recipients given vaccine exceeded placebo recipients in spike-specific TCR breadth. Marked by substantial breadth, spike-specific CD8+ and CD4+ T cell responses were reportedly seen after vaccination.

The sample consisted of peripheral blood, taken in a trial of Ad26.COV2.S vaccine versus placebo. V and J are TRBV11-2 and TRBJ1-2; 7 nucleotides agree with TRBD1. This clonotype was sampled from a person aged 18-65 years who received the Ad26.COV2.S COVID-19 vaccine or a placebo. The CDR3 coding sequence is TGTGCCAGCAGCAAGGACAGGTCCCGTTTATATGGCTACACCTTC. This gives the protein CASSKDRSRLYGYTF.